This T cell receptor (beta chain) was recorded in a study of T cell responses to AZD1222 COVID-19 vaccine. The study pooled second doses at about 4 or about 12 weeks. Trimming took off 4 bases at V and 5 bases at J, with 11 bases between the two ends. This CDR3 is 13 amino acids long. Germline CDR1 KGHSH, CDR2 LQKENI. Only in-frame clones appear in the TCRdb table, and some are missing; sequencing was by immunoSEQ multiplex PCR. The sample contains about 130,000 clones, approximately 90% of which appear only once. The clonotype originates from an adult who received the AZD1222 COVID-19 vaccine. The sample was peripheral blood, taken 28 days after the second AZD1222 dose. This chain connects TRBV18 to TRBJ2-5; maybe TRBD1 (5 bases). This chain's CDR3 is CASSRAGQETQYF. CDR3 nucleotides: TGTGCCAGCTCACGGGCAGGGCAGGAGACCCAGTACTTC.